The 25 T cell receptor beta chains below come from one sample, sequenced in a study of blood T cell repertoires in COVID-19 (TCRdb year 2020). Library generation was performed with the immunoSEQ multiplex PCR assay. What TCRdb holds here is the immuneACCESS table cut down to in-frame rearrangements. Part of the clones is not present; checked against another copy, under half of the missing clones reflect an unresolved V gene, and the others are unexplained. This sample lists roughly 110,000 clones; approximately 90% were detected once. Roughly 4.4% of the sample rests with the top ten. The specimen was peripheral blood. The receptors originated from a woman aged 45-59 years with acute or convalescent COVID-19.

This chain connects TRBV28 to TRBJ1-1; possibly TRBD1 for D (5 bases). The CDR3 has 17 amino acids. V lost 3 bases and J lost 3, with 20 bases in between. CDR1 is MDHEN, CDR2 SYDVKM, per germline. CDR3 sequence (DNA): TGTGCCAGCAGTTTGACGGGTTATGGGGGGACGGACACTGAAGCTTTCTTT. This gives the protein CASSLTGYGGTDTEAFF.

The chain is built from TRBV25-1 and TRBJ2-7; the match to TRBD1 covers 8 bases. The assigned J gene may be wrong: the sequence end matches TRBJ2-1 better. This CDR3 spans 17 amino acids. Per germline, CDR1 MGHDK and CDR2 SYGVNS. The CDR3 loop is CASSESRTGRTRDEQFF. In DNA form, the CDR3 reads TGTGCCAGCAGTGAGTCCCGGACAGGGCGAACTAGAGATGAGCAGTTCTTC.

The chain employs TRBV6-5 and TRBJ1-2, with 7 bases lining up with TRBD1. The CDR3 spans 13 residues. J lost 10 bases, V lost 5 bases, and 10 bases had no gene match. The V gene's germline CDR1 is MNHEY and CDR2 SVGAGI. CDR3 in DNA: TGTGCCAGCAGTCAGGTGAGGGACAGCCACTACACCTTC. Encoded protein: CASSQVRDSHYTF.

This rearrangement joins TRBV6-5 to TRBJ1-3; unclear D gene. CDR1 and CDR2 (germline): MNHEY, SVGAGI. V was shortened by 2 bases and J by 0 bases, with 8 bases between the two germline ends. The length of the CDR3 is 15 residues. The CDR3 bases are TGTGCCAGCAGTTACGGTATGAGCTCTGGAAACACCATATATTTT. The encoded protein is CASSYGMSSGNTIYF.

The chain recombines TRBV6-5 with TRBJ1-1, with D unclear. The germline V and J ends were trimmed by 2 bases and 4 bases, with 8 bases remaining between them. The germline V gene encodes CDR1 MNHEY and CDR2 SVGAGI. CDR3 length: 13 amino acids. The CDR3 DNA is TGTGCCAGCAGTTACGAGGGAAGCACTGAAGCTTTCTTT. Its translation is CASSYEGSTEAFF.

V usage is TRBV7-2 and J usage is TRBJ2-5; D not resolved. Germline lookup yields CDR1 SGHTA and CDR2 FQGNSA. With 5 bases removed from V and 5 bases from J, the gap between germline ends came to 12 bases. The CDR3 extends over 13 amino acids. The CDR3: CASSPRQRETQYF. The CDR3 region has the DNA TGTGCCAGCAGCCCCCGACAAAGGGAGACCCAGTACTTC.

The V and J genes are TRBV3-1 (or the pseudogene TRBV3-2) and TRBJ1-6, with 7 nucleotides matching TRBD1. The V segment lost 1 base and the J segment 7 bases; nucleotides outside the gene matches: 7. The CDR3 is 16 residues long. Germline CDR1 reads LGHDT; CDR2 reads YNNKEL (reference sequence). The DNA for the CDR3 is TGTGCCAGCAGCCAAGCGACAGGGAAGGGCAATTCACCCCTCCACTTT. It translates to CASSQATGKGNSPLHF.

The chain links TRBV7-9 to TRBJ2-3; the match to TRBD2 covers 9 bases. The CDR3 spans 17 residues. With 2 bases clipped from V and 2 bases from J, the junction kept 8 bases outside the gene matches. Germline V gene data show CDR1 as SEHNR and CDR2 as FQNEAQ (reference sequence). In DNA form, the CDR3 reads TGTGCCAGCAGCTTAAGGGTGACTAGCGGAGCCACAGATACGCAGTATTTT. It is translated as CASSLRVTSGATDTQYF.

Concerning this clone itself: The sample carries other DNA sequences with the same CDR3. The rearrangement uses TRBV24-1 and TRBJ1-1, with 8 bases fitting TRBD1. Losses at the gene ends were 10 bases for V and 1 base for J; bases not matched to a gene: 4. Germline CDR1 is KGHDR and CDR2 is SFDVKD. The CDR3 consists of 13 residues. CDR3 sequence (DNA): TGTGCCACTTCAGGGGGCGGGAACACTGAAGCTTTCTTT. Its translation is CATSGGGNTEAFF.

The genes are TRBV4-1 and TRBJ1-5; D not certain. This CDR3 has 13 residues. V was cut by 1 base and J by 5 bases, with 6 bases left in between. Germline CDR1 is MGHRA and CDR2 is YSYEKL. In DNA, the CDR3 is TGCGCCAGCAGCCAAGCTTCAGATCAGCCCCAGCATTTT. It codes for CASSQASDQPQHF.

CDR3 in amino acids: CATSGGVQRVHIENTEAFF. The CDR3 DNA reads TGTGCCACCAGTGGGGGGGTTCAGCGGGTGCATATTGAAAACACTGAAGCTTTCTTT. The gene calls are TRBV24-1 and TRBJ1-1, with a tentative D call TRBD1 (5 bases). V dropped 5 bases and J dropped 2 bases, with 26 bases sitting between them. Per the germline V gene, CDR1 is KGHDR and CDR2 is SFDVKD. The CDR3 has 19 amino acids.

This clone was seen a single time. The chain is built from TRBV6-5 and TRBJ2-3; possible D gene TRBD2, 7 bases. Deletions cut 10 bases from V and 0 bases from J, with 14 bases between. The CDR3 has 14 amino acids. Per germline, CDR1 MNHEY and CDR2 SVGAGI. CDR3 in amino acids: CATPRGASTDTQYF. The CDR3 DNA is TGTGCCACGCCACGGGGGGCTAGCACAGATACGCAGTATTTT.

Written as DNA, the CDR3 is TGTGCCACCAGTGATTCCGGGACAGGGGTTTTCTCTGGAAACACCATATATTTT. Amino acids: CATSDSGTGVFSGNTIYF. The chain joins TRBV24-1 to TRBJ1-3, with 10 bases lining up with TRBD1. Germline values: CDR1 KGHDR, CDR2 SFDVKD. The J segment lost 0 bases and the V segment lost 2 bases, leaving 6 bases of the junction unmatched. This CDR3 contains 18 residues.

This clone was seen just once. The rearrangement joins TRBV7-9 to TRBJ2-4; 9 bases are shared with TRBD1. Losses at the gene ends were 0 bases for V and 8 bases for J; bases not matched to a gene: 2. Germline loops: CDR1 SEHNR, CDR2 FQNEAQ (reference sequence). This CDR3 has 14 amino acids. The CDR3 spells CASSLADRGDIQYF. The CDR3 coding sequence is TGTGCCAGCAGCTTAGCGGACAGGGGCGACATTCAGTACTTC.

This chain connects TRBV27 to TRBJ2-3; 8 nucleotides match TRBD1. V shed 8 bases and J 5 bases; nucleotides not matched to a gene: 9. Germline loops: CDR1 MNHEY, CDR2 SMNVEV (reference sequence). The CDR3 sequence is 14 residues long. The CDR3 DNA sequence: TGTGCCAGCCAGGATCAGGGGGCAGAAGATACGCAGTATTTT. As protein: CASQDQGAEDTQYF.

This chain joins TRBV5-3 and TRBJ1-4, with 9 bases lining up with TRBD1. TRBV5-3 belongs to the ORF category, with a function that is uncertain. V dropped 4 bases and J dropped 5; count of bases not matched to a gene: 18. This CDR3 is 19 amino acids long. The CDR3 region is CARSPAETKRQGGNEKLFF. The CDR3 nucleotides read TGTGCCAGAAGCCCGGCCGAAACGAAGCGACAGGGGGGGAATGAAAAACTGTTTTTT.

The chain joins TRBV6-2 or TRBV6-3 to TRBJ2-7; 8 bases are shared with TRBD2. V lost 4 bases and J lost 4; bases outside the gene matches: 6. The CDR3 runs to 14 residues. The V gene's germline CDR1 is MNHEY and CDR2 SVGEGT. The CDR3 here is CASSSRTSRYEQYF. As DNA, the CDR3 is TGTGCCAGCAGTTCAAGGACTAGCAGGTACGAGCAGTACTTC.

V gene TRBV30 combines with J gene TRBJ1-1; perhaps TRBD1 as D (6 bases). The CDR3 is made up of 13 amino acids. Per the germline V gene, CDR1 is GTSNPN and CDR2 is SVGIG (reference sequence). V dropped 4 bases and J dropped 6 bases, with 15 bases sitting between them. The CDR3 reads CAWTSGGASEAFF. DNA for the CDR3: TGTGCCTGGACTTCTGGGGGGGCCTCTGAAGCTTTCTTT. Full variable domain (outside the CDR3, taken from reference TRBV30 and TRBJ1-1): SQTIHQWPATLVQPVGSPLSLECTVEGTSNPNLYWYRQAAGRGLQLLFYSVGIGQISSEVPQNLSASRPQDRQFILSSKKLLLSDSGFYLCAWTSGGASEAFFGQGTRLTVV.

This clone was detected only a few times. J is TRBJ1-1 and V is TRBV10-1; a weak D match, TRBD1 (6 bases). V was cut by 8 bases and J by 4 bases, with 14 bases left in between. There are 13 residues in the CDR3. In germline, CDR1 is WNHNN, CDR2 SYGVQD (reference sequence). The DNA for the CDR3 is TGCGCCAGCGCAAACAGGGTCGGCACTGAAGCTTTCTTT. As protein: CASANRVGTEAFF.

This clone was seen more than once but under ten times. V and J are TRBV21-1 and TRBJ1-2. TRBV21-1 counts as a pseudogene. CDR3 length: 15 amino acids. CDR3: CASSKATLSSSGYTF. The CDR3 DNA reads TGTGCCAGCAGCAAAGCGACCCTATCTAGCTCTGGCTACACCTTC.

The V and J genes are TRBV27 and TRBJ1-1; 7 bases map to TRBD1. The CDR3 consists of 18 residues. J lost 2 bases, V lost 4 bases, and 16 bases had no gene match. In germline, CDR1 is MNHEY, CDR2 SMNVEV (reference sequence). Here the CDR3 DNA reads TGTGCCAGCAGTTACCCCATCCGGGACAGAGGTATCAACACTGAAGCTTTCTTT. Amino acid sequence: CASSYPIRDRGINTEAFF.

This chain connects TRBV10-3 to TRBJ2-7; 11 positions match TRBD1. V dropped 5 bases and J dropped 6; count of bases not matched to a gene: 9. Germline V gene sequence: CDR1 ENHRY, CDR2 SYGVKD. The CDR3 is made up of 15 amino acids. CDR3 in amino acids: CAISRSGTGGGEQYF. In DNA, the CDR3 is TGTGCCATCAGTAGATCCGGGACAGGGGGGGGCGAGCAGTACTTC.

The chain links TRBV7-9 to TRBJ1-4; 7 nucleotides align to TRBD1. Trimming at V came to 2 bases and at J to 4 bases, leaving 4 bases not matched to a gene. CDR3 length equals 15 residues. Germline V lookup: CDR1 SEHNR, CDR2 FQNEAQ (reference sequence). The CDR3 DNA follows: TGTGCCAGCAGCTTAAGGACAGGCAATAATGAAAAACTGTTTTTT. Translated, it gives CASSLRTGNNEKLFF.

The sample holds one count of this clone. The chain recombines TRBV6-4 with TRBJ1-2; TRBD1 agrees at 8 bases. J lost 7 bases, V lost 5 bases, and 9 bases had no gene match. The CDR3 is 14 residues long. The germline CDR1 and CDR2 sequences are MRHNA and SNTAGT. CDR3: CASSSNDRGSGYTF. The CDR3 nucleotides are TGTGCCAGCAGTTCTAACGACAGGGGATCTGGCTACACCTTC.

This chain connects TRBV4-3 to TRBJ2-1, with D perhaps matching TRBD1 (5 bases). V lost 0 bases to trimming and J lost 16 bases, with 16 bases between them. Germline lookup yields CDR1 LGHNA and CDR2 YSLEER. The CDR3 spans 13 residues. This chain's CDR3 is CASSQDKGSPLFF. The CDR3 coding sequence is TGCGCCAGCAGCCAAGATAAGGGGTCACCGCTATTCTTC.